This T cell receptor (beta chain) was sequenced for a study of human T cells and chemical hapten exposure. Germline CDR1 reads SGHTA; CDR2 reads FQGNSA. V lost 5 bases and J 9 bases, leaving 14 bases between the germline ends. The CDR3 extends over 13 amino acids. Indicated time point: pre-sensitization, week 0. Treatment: therapeutic diphenylcyclopropenone sensitization with weekly scalp DPC. TCRdb redid the calling of the RACE reads with MiXCR, one entry per CDR3 protein. Here the sample spans more than 250,000 distinct CDR3 sequences, approximately 8.6% being singletons. The sequencing here drew on whole blood, taken in connection with sensitization to the hapten diphenylcyclopropenone (DPC). The sequence came from a woman between 40 and 50 years old with alopecia areata. Some clones in this sample may be carry-over from other donors' samples. The V gene is TRBV7-2, the J gene TRBJ2-1; D unclear. In DNA form, the CDR3 reads TGTGCCAGCAGCCCCCCAACTGGGTTTGAGCAGTTCTTC. This translates into CASSPPTGFEQFF.